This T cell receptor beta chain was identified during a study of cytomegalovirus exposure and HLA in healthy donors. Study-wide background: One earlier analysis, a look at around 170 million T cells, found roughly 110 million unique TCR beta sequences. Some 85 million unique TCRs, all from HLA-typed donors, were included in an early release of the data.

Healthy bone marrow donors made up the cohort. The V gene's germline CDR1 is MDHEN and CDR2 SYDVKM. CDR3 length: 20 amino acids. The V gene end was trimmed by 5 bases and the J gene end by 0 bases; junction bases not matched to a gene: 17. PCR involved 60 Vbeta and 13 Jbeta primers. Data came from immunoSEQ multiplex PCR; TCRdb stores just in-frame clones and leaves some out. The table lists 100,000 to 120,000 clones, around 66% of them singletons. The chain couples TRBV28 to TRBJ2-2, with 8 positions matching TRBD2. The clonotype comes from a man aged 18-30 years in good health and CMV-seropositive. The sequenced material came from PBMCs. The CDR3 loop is CASSPQGAGGYKANTGELFF. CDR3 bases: TGTGCCAGCAGTCCCCAAGGGGCGGGGGGATATAAAGCGAACACCGGGGAGCTGTTTTTT.